This T cell receptor beta chain was captured by sequencing in a study of blood T cell repertoires in COVID-19. About the research overall: T cells, B-cell-depleted T cells, or PBMCs provided the cDNA or gDNA that served as material.

This clone was detected once. The junction departs from germline at one end; a sequencing error may be responsible. Some clones are missing from TCRdb's copy, which holds only in-frame ones; the method was immunoSEQ multiplex PCR. In the table there are approximately 360,000 clones, roughly 80% of which are singletons. This CDR3 region has 17 residues. The germline V gene encodes CDR1 SGHRS and CDR2 YFSETQ. V usage is TRBV5-1 and J usage is TRBJ2-3, with a tentative D call TRBD1 (5 bases). Material for sequencing was PBMCs or T cells enriched from blood (not recorded which). The sequence was obtained from a woman aged 50 to 60 who had recovered from COVID-19. The CDR3 here is CASTLDGQGRLTDTQYF. DNA of the CDR3: TGCGCCAGCACCTTGGATGGGCAGGGAAGGTTAACAGATACGCAGTATTTT.